The sequence of this TCR beta chain was determined in a study of blood T cell repertoires in COVID-19. The overall study: Samples taken during acute and convalescent COVID-19 were collected in the United States, Italy and Spain.

Assignment of participants to cohorts was predicated upon participant-reported clinical history. A few counts support this clone. In the source study's methods: Reference gene primer amplification in the assay estimated nucleated cell counts. Only in-frame clones appear in the TCRdb table, and some are missing; sequencing was by immunoSEQ multiplex PCR. D and trimming were read from the DNA, whereas the V and J calls and clone size are those reported in that table. The table lists 200,000 to 250,000 clones, around 84% of them singletons, with around 4.5% in the top ten. The sequence was obtained from a man aged 25-45 years with acute COVID-19. Sequenced: PBMCs or T cells enriched from blood (not recorded which).

The CDR3 DNA follows: TGTGCCAGCAATCAGCGAGTGGGGACAGGGATCATCGGCTACACCTTC. Amino acid sequence: CASNQRVGTGIIGYTF. The chain couples TRBV2 to TRBJ1-2; 9 nucleotides match TRBD1. The CDR3 covers 16 residues. The junction had 17 bases not matched to a gene; V was cut back by 7 bases and J by 8 bases. CDR1 is SNHLY and CDR2 is FYNNEI in the germline V gene.